These T cell receptor beta chains were read from a single sample in a study of regulatory and conventional T cells in RAG deficiency. This table comes from immunoSEQ multiplex PCR, and its TCRdb copy is limited to in-frame clones, with some not included. Of around 30,000 clones listed, around 90% are singletons. These sequences were also reported in another study, on regulatory T cells.

Sequences were obtained from CD8+ T cells sorted from blood. These receptors originate from a human donor in good health. Both conserved end residues are part of each CDR3. A D gene is named only where the DNA matches it firmly. Expanded clones get a size class; other rows say once, few or many, or leave the size out.

>18|-|TRBD2|TRBV4-1|TRBJ2-7
TGCGCCAGCAGCTTTACCCCATCGACTAGCGGGGAATCCTACGAGCAGTACTTC
CASSFTPSTSGESYEQYF
>12|once|-|TRBV4-1|TRBJ2-2
TGCGCCAGCAGCCCGAACACCGGGGAGCTGTTTTTT
CASSPNTGELFF
>18|-|TRBD1|TRBV15|TRBJ1-5
TGTGCCACCAGCAGAGATCGTGCCAGGGGGCTGATTCATCAGCCCCAGCATTTT
CATSRDRARGLIHQPQHF
>16|once|TRBD2|TRBV12-5|TRBJ2-3
TGTGCTAGTGGTCCGAGGACTAGCGGGGCTACAGATACGCAGTATTTT
CASGPRTSGATDTQYF
>12|-|TRBD1|TRBV6-1|TRBJ2-7
TGTGCCAGCAGGGGACAGTCCTACGAGCAGTACTTC
CASRGQSYEQYF
>12|-|TRBD2|TRBV11-2|TRBJ2-7
TGTGCCAGCAGCTCCGGGAGGAACGAGCAGTACTTC
CASSSGRNEQYF
>14|-|-|TRBV19|TRBJ2-1
TGTGCCAGTAGTAACAGGGGAGGGAACAATGAGCAGTTCTTC
CASSNRGGNNEQFF
>14|-|-|TRBV29-1|TRBJ2-1
TGCAGCGTTGCCGGCAGGGGCACCTACAATGAGCAGTTCTTC
CSVAGRGTYNEQFF
>15|-|TRBD1|TRBV6-6|TRBJ2-7
TGTGCCAGCAGTTACCCCGCCGGGACAGGAGACGAGCAGTACTTC
CASSYPAGTGDEQYF
>15|-|TRBD1|TRBV7-9|TRBJ2-1
TGTGCCAGCTCCTACACCGGGACAGGGAAGAATGAGCAGTTCTTC
CASSYTGTGKNEQFF
>13|-|-|TRBV11-3|TRBJ2-7
TGTGCCAGCAGCCCGAGACCAGGGCCCGAGCAGTACTTC
CASSPRPGPEQYF
>17|-|-|TRBV21-1|TRBJ2-7
TGTGCCAGCAGCAAAGGGGGGGAGCGGGAGAGGATCTACGAGCAGTACTTC
CASSKGGERERIYEQYF
>15|-|-|TRBV5-6|TRBJ1-1
TGTGCCAGCAGCTTGTCCCCGGGGATAAACACTGAAGCTTTCTTT
CASSLSPGINTEAFF
>13|-|-|TRBV19|TRBJ1-4
TGTGCCAGTAGTATATTTAGTCGTGAAAAACTGTTTTTT
CASSIFSREKLFF
>15|-|-|TRBV6-1|TRBJ1-1
TGTGCCAGCAGTGAAAAGGGGCCCCCATTTACTGAAGCTTTCTTT
CASSEKGPPFTEAFF
>12|-|-|TRBV30|TRBJ2-7
TGTGCCTGGCGCGACAACTCCTACGAGCAGTACTTC
CAWRDNSYEQYF
>12|-|-|TRBV6-1|TRBJ1-2
TGTGCCAGCGATCTAAAGACAGGCGGCTACACCTTC
CASDLKTGGYTF
>15|-|TRBD1|TRBV14|TRBJ1-1
TGTGCCAGCAGCCAACTGACAGGGCGGAACACTGAAGCTTTCTTT
CASSQLTGRNTEAFF
>14|once|-|TRBV27|TRBJ2-7
TGTGCCAGCAGTTCTTTTCCGCGGGACTACGAGCAGTACTTC
CASSSFPRDYEQYF
>14|-|TRBD1|TRBV6-1|TRBJ2-7
TGTGCCAGCAGTCGCCGGACAGGTAAGACGGAGCAGTACTTC
CASSRRTGKTEQYF
>12|-|-|TRBV28|TRBJ1-1
TGTGCCAGCCGGACGGCGAACACTGAAGCTTTCTTT
CASRTANTEAFF
>13|-|TRBD1|TRBV6-5|TRBJ1-1
TGTGCCAGCAGCTCTGACAGGGACACTGAAGCTTTCTTT
CASSSDRDTEAFF
>14|-|-|TRBV4-1|TRBJ1-2
TGTGCCAGCAGCCAAGAGGATCAGGGCTATGGCTACACCTTC
CASSQEDQGYGYTF
>12|-|-|TRBV6-1|TRBJ1-1
TGTGCCAGCAGTCGGGGGGACACTGAAGCTTTCTTT
CASSRGDTEAFF
>15|-|-|TRBV5-8|TRBJ1-1
TGTGCCAGCAGCTTGACCGGGGCCATGAACACTGAAGCTTTCTTT
CASSLTGAMNTEAFF
>15|-|-|TRBV19|TRBJ1-2
TGTGCCAGTAGTATAAGTGTCGGCGAGCCATATGGCTACACCTTC
CASSISVGEPYGYTF
>15|-|TRBD2|TRBV5-1|TRBJ2-1
TGCGCCAGCAGCTCTGAGCGGGACGCTTACAATGAGCAGTTCTTC
CASSSERDAYNEQFF
>15|-|TRBD2|TRBV14|TRBJ2-7
TGTGCCAGCAGCCAGGTGCTAGCGGGGAGGAACGAGCAGTACTTC
CASSQVLAGRNEQYF
>17|-|TRBD1|TRBV13|TRBJ1-6
TGTGCCAGCAGCTTGACCGGGACAGGGGGCCTGGGCTCACCCCTCCACTTT
CASSLTGTGGLGSPLHF
>16|-|TRBD1|TRBV7-8|TRBJ2-1
TGTGCCAGCAGCTTAGGTTTCTGGACAGGGGAGAATGAGCAGTTCTTC
CASSLGFWTGENEQFF
>15|once|-|TRBV4-1|TRBJ1-5
TGCGCCAGCAGCCTGGACGAAAGAGAAGGACAGCCCCAGCATTTT
CASSLDEREGQPQHF
>15|-|TRBD1|TRBV9|TRBJ1-2
TGTGCCAGCAGCGACGGGACAGGGATGCTGTATGGCTACACCTTC
CASSDGTGMLYGYTF
>16|once|TRBD2|TRBV5-6|TRBJ2-3
TGTGCCAGCAGCTCCCTAGCGGGATCGATTACAGATACGCAGTATTTT
CASSSLAGSITDTQYF
>14|-|TRBD2|TRBV18|TRBJ2-7
TGTGCCAGCTCACCTAGCGGGGGCCCCTACGAGCAGTACTTC
CASSPSGGPYEQYF
>13|-|-|TRBV29-1|TRBJ2-7
TGCAGCGTTGAAGGCGGGGCGGAATACGAGCAGTACTTC
CSVEGGAEYEQYF
>13|-|TRBD1|TRBV2|TRBJ1-5
TGTGCCAGGGGGGACAGGGTCAATCAGCCCCAGCATTTT
CARGDRVNQPQHF
>14|-|-|TRBV9|TRBJ1-5
TGTGCCAGCAGCGTAGGCGGGTTCAATCAGCCCCAGCATTTT
CASSVGGFNQPQHF
>14|-|TRBD1|TRBV10-3|TRBJ1-1
TGTGCCATCAGTGAGTTACAGGGGTACACTGAAGCTTTCTTT
CAISELQGYTEAFF
>15|-|TRBD1|TRBV19|TRBJ1-5
TGTGCCAGTAGTAGGAAGGACAGGGGCAATCAGCCCCAGCATTTT
CASSRKDRGNQPQHF
>13|-|-|TRBV19|TRBJ2-2
TGTGCCAGTAGTCCCCGCCCCGGCGGGGAGCTGTTTTTT
CASSPRPGGELFF
>14|-|-|TRBV5-1|TRBJ1-1
TGCGCCAGCAGCTTCGACGGATCGGACACTGAAGCTTTCTTT
CASSFDGSDTEAFF
>12|-|-|TRBV6-6|TRBJ2-3
TGTGCCAGCAGTTACTTCTCAGATACGCAGTATTTT
CASSYFSDTQYF
>11|once|-|TRBV20-1|TRBJ2-1
TGCAGTGCGCCGCGGGTCGGAGAGCAGTTCTTC
CSAPRVGEQFF